These T cell receptor beta chains were read from a single sample in a study of blood T cell repertoires in COVID-19. Data came from immunoSEQ multiplex PCR; TCRdb stores just in-frame clones and leaves some out. Of hundreds of thousands of clones in the sample, 75% to 90% were seen once. The sequenced sample was PBMCs or T cells enriched from blood (not recorded which). These receptors were obtained from a woman aged 40 to 49 who had recovered from COVID-19. Both conserved end residues are part of each CDR3. The D gene is left open where the match is weak. Size is stated for part of the rows, as once, few or many counts, or as a class when the clone is expanded.

d_call	clone_size	cdr3_length	v_call	j_call	cdr3_nt	cdr3_aa
-	-	13	TRBV29-1	TRBJ1-1	TGCAGCGCCAAGGCGAGGCTCCTGCCTGAAGCTTTCTTT	CSAKARLLPEAFF
-	-	15	TRBV7-9	TRBJ2-1	TGTGCCAGCAGCCCACGACTAGGGACAGAAAATGAGCAGTTCTTC	CASSPRLGTENEQFF
TRBD2	-	20	TRBV18	TRBJ2-3	TGTGCCAGCTCATCGACAGTCGGTGGGGCAACTAGCGGGAAAACAGATACGCAGTATTTT	CASSSTVGGATSGKTDTQYF
-	-	13	TRBV21-1	TRBJ2-2	TGTGCCAGCAGCACCACAGGGCCCGGGGAGCTGTTTTTT	CASSTTGPGELFF
-	-	14	TRBV19	TRBJ1-1	TGTGCCAGTAGTATAGACAGGGTAAGCGGGGAAGCTTTCTTT	CASSIDRVSGEAFF
-	-	15	TRBV19	TRBJ1-2	TGTGCCAGTAGTATAGAACGGGGGGCCGACTATGGCTACACCTTC	CASSIERGADYGYTF
-	-	16	TRBV7-2	TRBJ2-2	TGTGCCAGCAGCCTAGATCCACTCTTGAACACCGGGGAGCTGTTTTTT	CASSLDPLLNTGELFF
-	-	11	TRBV20-1	TRBJ2-5	TGCAGTGCTAGCGGCCAAGAGACCCAGTACTTC	CSASGQETQYF
-	-	15	TRBV2	TRBJ2-2	TGTGCCAGCAGGGTAGGGGGTCCGAACACCGGGGAGCTGTTTTTT	CASRVGGPNTGELFF
-	-	13	TRBV12-3/TRBV12-4	TRBJ2-5	TGTGCCAGCAGTTTAGCGGAGCACACCGGTCAGTACTTC	CASSLAEHTGQYF
TRBD2	-	14	TRBV5-1	TRBJ2-5	TGCGCCAGCAGACCTAGCGGGAGGGGAGAGACCCAGTACTTC	CASRPSGRGETQYF
-	-	13	TRBV7-9	TRBJ1-1	TGTGCCAGCATGCTACAGGGGAACACTGAAGCTTTCTTT	CASMLQGNTEAFF
-	-	13	TRBV27	TRBJ2-5	TGTGCCAGCAGTTTAATCCGAGGGGAGACCCAGTACTTC	CASSLIRGETQYF
-	-	14	TRBV2	TRBJ1-5	TGTGCCAGCAGTGAAAGCCAGGGTGGACAGCCCCAGCATTTT	CASSESQGGQPQHF
-	-	13	TRBV27	TRBJ2-7	TGTGCCAGCAGTTTAGCCAGCTCCTACGAGCAGTACTTC	CASSLASSYEQYF
TRBD1	-	13	TRBV3-1/TRBV3-2	TRBJ1-3	TGTGCCAGCAGTCCAGGGGGGGGAAACACCATATATTTT	CASSPGGGNTIYF
TRBD1	-	16	TRBV7-9	TRBJ2-4	TGTGCCAGCAGCAGGGGGGACAGGGTAAAGGCGGACATTCAGTACTTC	CASSRGDRVKADIQYF
-	once	13	TRBV10-1	TRBJ2-1	TGCGCCAGCAGTCGAGAAAGGCAGGGGCTAAAGTTCTTC	CASSRERQGLKFF
TRBD1	-	16	TRBV5-4	TRBJ2-2	TGTGCCACCAAAGGACCGGGACAGGGGGCTTCCGGGGAGCTGTTTTTT	CATKGPGQGASGELFF
-	-	15	TRBV11-3	TRBJ2-7	TGTGCCAGCAGCTTAGGGCGGGAACCTTGGGAGGAGCAGTACTTC	CASSLGREPWEEQYF
TRBD1	-	15	TRBV11-2	TRBJ2-7	TGTGCCAGCAGCTGGACAGGGGTACCGGCCTACGAGCAGTACTTC	CASSWTGVPAYEQYF
-	-	13	TRBV11-2	TRBJ1-1	TGTGCCAGCAGCTTCCCTCCCGACACTGAAGCTTTCTTT	CASSFPPDTEAFF
-	once	16	TRBV24-1	TRBJ1-2	TGTGCCACCAGTGATTCGAAAGGGGGAGTTCGCTATGGCTACACCTTC	CATSDSKGGVRYGYTF
-	-	15	TRBV19	TRBJ2-3	TGTGCCAGTAGTGTTTTCAGCGGCGGGGCAGATACGCAGTATTTT	CASSVFSGGADTQYF
-	-	18	TRBV3-1/TRBV3-2	TRBJ2-7	TGTGCCAGCAGCCAAGATCTGGCCGAGCGGGTGAACTCAGACGAGCAGTACTTC	CASSQDLAERVNSDEQYF
-	-	14	TRBV13	TRBJ1-3	TGTGCCAGCGGACAGCGCTCCTCTGGAAACACCATATATTTT	CASGQRSSGNTIYF